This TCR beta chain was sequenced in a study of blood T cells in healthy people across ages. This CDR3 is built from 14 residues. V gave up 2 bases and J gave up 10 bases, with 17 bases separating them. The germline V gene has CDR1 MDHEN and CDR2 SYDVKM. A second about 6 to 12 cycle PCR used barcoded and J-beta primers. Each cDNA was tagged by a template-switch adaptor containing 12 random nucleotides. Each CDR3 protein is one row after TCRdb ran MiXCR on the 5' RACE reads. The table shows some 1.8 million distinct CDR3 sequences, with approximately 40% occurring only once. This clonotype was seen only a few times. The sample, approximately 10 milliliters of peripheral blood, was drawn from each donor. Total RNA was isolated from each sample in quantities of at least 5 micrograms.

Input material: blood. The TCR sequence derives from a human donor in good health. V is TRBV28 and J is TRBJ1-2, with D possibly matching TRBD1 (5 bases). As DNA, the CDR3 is TGTGCCAGCAGTTTACCCATGGTAGGGGTTGACTACACCTTC. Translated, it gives CASSLPMVGVDYTF.